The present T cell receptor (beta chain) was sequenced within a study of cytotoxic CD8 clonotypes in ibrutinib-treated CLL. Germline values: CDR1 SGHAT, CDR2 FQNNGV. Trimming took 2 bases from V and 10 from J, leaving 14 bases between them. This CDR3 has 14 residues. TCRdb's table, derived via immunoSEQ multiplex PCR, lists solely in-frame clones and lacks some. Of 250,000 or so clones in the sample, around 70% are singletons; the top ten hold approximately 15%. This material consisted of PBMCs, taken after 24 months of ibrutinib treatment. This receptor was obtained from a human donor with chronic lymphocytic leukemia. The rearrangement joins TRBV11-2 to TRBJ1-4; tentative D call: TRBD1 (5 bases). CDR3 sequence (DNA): TGTGCCAGCAGCTTAACGGGGCCTAGTTTAAAACTGTTTTTT. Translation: CASSLTGPSLKLFF. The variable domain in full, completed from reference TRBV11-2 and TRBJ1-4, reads EAGVAQSPRYKIIEKRQSVAFWCNPISGHATLYWYQQILGQGPKLLIQFQNNGVVDDSQLPKDRFSAERLKGVDSTLKIQPAKLEDSAVYLCASSLTGPSLKLFFGSGTQLSVL.